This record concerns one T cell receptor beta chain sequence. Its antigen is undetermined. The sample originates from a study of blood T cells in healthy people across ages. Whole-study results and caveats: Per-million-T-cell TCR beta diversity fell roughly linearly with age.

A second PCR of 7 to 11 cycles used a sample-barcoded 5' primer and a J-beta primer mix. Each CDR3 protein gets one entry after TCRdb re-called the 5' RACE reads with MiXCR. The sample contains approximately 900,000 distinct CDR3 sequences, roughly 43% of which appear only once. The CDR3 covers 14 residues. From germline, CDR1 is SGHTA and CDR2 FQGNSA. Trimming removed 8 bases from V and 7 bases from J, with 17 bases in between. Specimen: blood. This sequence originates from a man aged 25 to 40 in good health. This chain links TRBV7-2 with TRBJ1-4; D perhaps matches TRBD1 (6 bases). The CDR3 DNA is TGTGCCAGCGGTCCGTCCAGGGGTAGTGAAAAACTGTTTTTT. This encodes CASGPSRGSEKLFF.